The present TCR beta chain was sequenced within a study of cytomegalovirus exposure and HLA in healthy donors. Whole-study findings and limits: Available immune exposure information was restricted to CMV serostatus only. Reported results showed that the classifier diagnosed cytomegalovirus status with high specificity and sensitivity. Among TCR beta chains, those listed as cytomegalovirus-associated numbered 164.

Primers included in the PCR were 60 Vbeta and 13 Jbeta primers. This table comes from immunoSEQ multiplex PCR, and its TCRdb copy is limited to in-frame clones, with some not included. The sample carries approximately 110,000 clones, roughly 80% recorded once. The CDR3 loop spans 14 amino acids. CDR1 and CDR2 (germline): MDHEN, SYDVKM. V dropped 2 bases and J dropped 8 bases, with 15 bases sitting between them. A word on this clone: Its target is unknown.

Sequencing used PBMCs. This sequence was found in a man aged 50-59 years in good health and CMV-seronegative. V usage is TRBV28 and J usage is TRBJ1-2, with unresolved D. DNA of the CDR3: TGTGCCAGCAGTTTAAACCCCCGGGTCTCGGGCTACACCTTC. Protein: CASSLNPRVSGYTF.